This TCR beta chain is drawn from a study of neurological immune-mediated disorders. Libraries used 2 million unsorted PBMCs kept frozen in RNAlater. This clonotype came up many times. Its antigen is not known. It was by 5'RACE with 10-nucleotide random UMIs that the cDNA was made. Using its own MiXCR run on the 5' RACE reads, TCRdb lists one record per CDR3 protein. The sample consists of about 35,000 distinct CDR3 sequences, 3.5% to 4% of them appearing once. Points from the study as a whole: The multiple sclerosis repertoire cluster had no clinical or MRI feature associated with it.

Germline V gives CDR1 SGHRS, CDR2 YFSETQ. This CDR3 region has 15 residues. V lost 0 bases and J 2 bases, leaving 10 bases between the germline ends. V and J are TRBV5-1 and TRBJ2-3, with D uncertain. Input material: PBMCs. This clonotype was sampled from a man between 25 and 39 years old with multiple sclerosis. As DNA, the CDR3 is TGCGCCAGCAGCTTGGGACTTGGTAACACAGATACGCAGTATTTT. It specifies CASSLGLGNTDTQYF.